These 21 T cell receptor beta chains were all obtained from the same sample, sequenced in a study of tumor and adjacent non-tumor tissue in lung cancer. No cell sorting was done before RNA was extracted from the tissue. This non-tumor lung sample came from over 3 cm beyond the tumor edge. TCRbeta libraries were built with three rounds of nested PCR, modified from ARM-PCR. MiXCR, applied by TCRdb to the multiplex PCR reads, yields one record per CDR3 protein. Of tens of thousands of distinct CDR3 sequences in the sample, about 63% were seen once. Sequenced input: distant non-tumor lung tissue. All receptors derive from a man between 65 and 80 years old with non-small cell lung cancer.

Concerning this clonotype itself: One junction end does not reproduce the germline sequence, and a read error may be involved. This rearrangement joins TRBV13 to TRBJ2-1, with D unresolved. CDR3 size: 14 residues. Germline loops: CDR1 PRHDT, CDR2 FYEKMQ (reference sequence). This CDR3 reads CTSSRTGDFDEQFF. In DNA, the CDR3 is TGTACCAGCAGCCGAACTGGGGATTTCGATGAACAGTTCTTC.

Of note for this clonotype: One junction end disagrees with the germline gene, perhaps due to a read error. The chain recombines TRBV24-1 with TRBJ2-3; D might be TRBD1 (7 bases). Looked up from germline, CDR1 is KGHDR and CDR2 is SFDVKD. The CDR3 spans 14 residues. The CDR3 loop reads CAARGEDSTDTQYF. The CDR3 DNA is TGTGCCGCCAGGGGGGAAGACAGCACAGATACGCAGTATTTT.

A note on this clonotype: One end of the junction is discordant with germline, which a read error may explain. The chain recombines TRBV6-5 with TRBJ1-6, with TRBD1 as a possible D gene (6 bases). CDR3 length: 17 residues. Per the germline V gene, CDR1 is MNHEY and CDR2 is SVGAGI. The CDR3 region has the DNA TGTGCAAGCAGTTACTCGGGTATAGGGGGGACCAATTCACCCCTCCACTTT. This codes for CASSYSGIGGTNSPLHF.

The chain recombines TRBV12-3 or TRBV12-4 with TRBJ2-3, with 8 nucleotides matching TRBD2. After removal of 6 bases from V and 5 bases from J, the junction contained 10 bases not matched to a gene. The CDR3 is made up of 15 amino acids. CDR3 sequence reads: CASSLQRGRKDTQYF. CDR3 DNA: TGTGCCAGCAGCCTACAGCGGGGGCGCAAAGATACGCAGTATTTT.

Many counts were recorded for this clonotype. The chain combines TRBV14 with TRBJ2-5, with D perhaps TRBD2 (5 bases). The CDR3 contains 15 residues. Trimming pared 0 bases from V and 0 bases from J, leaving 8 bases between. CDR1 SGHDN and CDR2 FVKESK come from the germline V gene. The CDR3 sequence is CASSQDRGYQETQYF. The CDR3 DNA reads TGTGCCAGCAGCCAAGATCGAGGGTACCAAGAGACCCAGTACTTC.

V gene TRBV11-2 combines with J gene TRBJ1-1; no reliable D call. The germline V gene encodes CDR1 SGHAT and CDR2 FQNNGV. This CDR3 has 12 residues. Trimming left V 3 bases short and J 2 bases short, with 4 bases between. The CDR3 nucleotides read TGTGCCAGCAGCTTTCAAAACACTGAAGCTTTCTTT. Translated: CASSFQNTEAFF.

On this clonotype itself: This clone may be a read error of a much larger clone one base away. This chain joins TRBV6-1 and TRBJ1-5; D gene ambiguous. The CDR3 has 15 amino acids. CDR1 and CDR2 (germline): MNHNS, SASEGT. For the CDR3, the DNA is TGTACCAGCAGTGCCCTGGTGGATAGCAATCAGCCCCAGCATTTT. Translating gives CTSSALVDSNQPQHF.

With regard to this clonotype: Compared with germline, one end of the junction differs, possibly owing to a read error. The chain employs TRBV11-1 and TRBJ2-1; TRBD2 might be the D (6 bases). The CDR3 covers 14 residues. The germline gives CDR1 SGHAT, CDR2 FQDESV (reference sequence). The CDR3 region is CAGSLTGLYNEQFF. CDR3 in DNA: TGCGCCGGCAGCTTGACGGGACTCTACAATGAGCAGTTCTTC.

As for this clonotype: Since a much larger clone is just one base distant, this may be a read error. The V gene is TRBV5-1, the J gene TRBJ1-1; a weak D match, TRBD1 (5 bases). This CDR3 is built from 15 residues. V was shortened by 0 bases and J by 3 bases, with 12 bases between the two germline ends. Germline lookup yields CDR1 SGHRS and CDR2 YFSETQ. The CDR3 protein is CASSLAGTMDTEAFF. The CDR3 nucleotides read TGCGCCAGCAGCTTGGCAGGGACGATGGACACTGAAGCTTTCTTT.

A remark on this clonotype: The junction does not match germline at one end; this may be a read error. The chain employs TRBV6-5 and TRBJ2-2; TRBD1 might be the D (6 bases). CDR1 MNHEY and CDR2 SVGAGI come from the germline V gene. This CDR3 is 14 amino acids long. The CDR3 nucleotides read TGTGCCAGAAGTTACAGGGTCAACACCGAGGAGCTGTTTTTT. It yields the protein CARSYRVNTEELFF.

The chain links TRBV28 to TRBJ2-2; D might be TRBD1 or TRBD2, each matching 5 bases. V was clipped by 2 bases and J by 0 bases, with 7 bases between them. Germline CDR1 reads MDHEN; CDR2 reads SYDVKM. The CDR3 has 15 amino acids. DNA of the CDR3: TGTGCCAGCAGTTTACTGGGGGCGAACACCGGGGAGCTGTTTTTT. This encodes CASSLLGANTGELFF.

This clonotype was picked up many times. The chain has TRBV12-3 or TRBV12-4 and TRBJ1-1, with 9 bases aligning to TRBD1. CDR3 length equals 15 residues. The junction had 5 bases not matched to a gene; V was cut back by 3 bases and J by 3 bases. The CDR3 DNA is TGTGCCAGCAGTTTCACAGGGGGCTGGGACACTGAAGCTTTCTTT. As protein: CASSFTGGWDTEAFF.

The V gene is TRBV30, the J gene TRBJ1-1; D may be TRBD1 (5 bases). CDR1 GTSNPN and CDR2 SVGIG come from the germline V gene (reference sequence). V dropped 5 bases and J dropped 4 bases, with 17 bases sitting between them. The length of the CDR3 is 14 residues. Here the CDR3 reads CAWDPTGWGTEAFF. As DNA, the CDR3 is TGTGCCTGGGATCCTACAGGATGGGGCACTGAAGCTTTCTTT.

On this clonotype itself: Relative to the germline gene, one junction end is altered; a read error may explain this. This CDR3 is CSVSKRREGTEAPF. In nucleotides, the CDR3 is TGCAGCGTTTCAAAAAGAAGGGAGGGTACTGAAGCTCCCTTT. This chain uses TRBV29-1 with TRBJ1-1, with D uncertain. Germline V gene lookup returns CDR1 SQVTM and CDR2 ANQGSEA. This CDR3 region has 14 residues.

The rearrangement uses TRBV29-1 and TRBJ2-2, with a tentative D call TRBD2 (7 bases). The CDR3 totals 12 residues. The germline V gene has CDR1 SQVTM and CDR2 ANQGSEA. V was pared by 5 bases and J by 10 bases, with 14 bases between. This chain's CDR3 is CSVRRGAEELFF. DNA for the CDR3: TGCAGCGTTAGACGGGGGGCCGAGGAGCTGTTTTTT.

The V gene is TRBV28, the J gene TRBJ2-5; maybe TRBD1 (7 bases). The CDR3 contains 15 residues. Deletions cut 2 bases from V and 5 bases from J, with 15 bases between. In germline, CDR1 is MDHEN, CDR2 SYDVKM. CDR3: CASSLRETGMETQYF. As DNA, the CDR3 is TGTGCCAGCAGTTTACGGGAGACAGGGATGGAGACCCAGTACTTC.

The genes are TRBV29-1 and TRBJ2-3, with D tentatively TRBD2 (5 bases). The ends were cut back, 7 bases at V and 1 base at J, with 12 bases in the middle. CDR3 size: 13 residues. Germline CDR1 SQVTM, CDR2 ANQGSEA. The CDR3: CSGGCRGTDTQYF. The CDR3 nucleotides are TGCAGCGGAGGGTGCAGAGGCACAGATACGCAGTATTTT.

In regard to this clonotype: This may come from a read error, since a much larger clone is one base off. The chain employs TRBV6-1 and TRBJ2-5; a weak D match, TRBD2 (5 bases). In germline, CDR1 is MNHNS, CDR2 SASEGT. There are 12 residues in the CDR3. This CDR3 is CASSDYGESQYF. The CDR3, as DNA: TGTGCCAGCAGTGACTATGGGGAGAGCCAGTACTTC.

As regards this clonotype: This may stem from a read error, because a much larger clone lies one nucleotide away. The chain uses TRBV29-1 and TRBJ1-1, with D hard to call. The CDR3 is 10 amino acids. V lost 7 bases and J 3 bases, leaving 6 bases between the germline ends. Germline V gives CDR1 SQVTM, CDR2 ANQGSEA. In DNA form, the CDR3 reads TGCAGCGCTGAGGACACTGAAGCTTTCTTT. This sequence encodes CSAEDTEAFF. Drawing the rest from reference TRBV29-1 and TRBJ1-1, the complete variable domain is SAVISQKPSRDICQRGTSLTIQCQVDSQVTMMFWYRQQPGQSLTLIATANQGSEATYESGFVIDKFPISRPNLTFSTLTVSNMSPEDSSIYLCSAEDTEAFFGQGTRLTVV.

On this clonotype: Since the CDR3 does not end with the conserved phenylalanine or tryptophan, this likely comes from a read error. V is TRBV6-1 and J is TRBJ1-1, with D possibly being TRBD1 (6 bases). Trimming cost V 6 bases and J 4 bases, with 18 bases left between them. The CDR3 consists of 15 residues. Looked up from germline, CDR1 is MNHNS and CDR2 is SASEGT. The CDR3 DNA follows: TGTGCCAGCAGGGATATCAACAGGGCGGGCACTGAAGCTTTCATT. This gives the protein CASRDINRAGTEAFI.

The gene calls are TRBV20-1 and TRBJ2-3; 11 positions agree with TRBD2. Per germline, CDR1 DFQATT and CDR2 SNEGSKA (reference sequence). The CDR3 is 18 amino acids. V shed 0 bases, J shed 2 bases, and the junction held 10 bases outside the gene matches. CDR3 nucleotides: TGCAGTGCTAGAGAAATCATTAGCGGGGGGGATACCACAGATACGCAGTATTTT. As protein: CSAREIISGGDTTDTQYF.